The 6 T cell receptor beta chains listed next were all sequenced from one sample in a study of T-cell reconstitution after alpha-beta-depleted transplantation in children. Molecular barcoding with unique molecular identifiers was used for the TCRbeta library. TCRdb analysed the PCR reads with MiXCR anew, one entry per CDR3 protein. The data hold about 610,000 distinct CDR3 sequences, with under 12% observed a single time. The starting material was PBMCs from the stem cell graft donor, obtained from the stem cell graft. The receptors were gathered from a human donor who donated a stem cell graft to a child with acute myeloid leukemia.

The sample holds many counts of this clonotype. The chain combines TRBV12-3 or TRBV12-4 with TRBJ2-1; D remains ambiguous. The germline V and J ends were trimmed by 7 bases and 6 bases, with 10 bases remaining between them. The CDR3 has 12 residues. The CDR3 is CASTTEPNEQFF. CDR3 DNA sequence: TGTGCCAGCACCACCGAACCCAATGAGCAGTTCTTC.

This clonotype was counted many times. The chain is built from TRBV29-1 and TRBJ2-7, with D perhaps being TRBD1 or TRBD2 (5 bases each). Per germline, CDR1 SQVTM and CDR2 ANQGSEA. This CDR3 spans 11 amino acids. Between the trimmed V and J ends, which lost 3 bases and 5 bases, there was a span of 8 bases. This CDR3 reads CSVDRGHEQYF. Here the CDR3 DNA reads TGCAGCGTTGACCGGGGCCACGAGCAGTACTTC.

This rearrangement joins TRBV7-2 to TRBJ2-7, with D perhaps TRBD1 or TRBD2 (5 bases each). The CDR3 has 16 residues. Germline V gives CDR1 SGHTA, CDR2 FQGNSA. V lost 1 base to trimming and J lost 0 bases, with 13 bases between them. CDR3 in DNA: TGTGCCAGCAGCTTAGAATGGGACCCTAGCTCCTACGAGCAGTACTTC. Translated: CASSLEWDPSSYEQYF.

The chain combines TRBV7-9 with TRBJ2-2; 8 nucleotides line up with TRBD1. In germline, CDR1 is SEHNR, CDR2 FQNEAQ (reference sequence). Unmatched junction bases numbered 8, after V lost 4 bases and J lost 7 bases. The CDR3 contains 15 residues. This chain's CDR3 is CASSYPTGAIGELFF. The CDR3 DNA sequence: TGTGCCAGCAGCTATCCGACAGGGGCGATCGGGGAGCTGTTTTTT.

This clonotype appeared many times. V is TRBV7-2 and J is TRBJ2-4; 8 nucleotides match TRBD2. This CDR3 region has 16 residues. Germline values: CDR1 SGHTA, CDR2 FQGNSA. The ends lost 2 bases at V and 0 bases at J; junction bases unmatched: 3. The CDR3 spells CASSLQRELAKNIQYF. DNA of the CDR3: TGTGCCAGCAGCTTACAGCGGGAGCTAGCCAAAAACATTCAGTACTTC. Combining the CDR3 with reference TRBV7-2 and TRBJ2-4 gives the whole variable domain GAGVSQSPSNKVTEKGKDVELRCDPISGHTALYWYRQSLGQGLEFLIYFQGNSAPDKSGLPSDRFSAERTGGSVSTLTIQRTQQEDSAVYLCASSLQRELAKNIQYFGAGTRLSVL.

This clonotype was detected a few times. The gene calls are TRBV4-3 and TRBJ2-7; D unresolved. The CDR3 loop spans 14 amino acids. Germline CDR1 reads LGHNA; CDR2 reads YSLEER. The V and J ends lost 3 bases and 5 bases respectively, with 14 bases between them. CDR3 protein: CASSQGWSAHEQYF. In nucleotides, the CDR3 is TGCGCCAGCAGCCAGGGATGGAGTGCCCACGAGCAGTACTTC.